This entry lists 16 T cell receptor beta chains sequenced from one sample in a study of PD-1 blockade in classical Hodgkin lymphoma. The assay was immunoSEQ multiplex PCR, and TCRdb's table has in-frame clones only and misses some. This table holds roughly 94,000 clones, under 95% found once. The sample's time point: cycle 4 day 1 (C4D1), after six to seven weeks of nivolumab. No patient escaped relapse after autologous stem cell transplantation, and brentuximab vedotin exposure varied. Source: peripheral blood mononuclear cells (PBMCs), taken before the fourth cycle of nivolumab. The receptor source for this set is a human donor with classical Hodgkin lymphoma.

The rearrangement joins TRBV4-2 to TRBJ1-2; D call uncertain. The germline gives CDR1 LGHNA, CDR2 YNFKEQ. Trimming removed 1 base from V and 3 bases from J, with 12 bases in between. The CDR3 length is 15 residues. The CDR3 DNA reads TGTGCCAGCAGCCAAGCCGGCAGTGTTCACTATGGCTACACCTTC. Translation gives CASSQAGSVHYGYTF.

The chain carries TRBV5-6 and TRBJ2-7; 7 positions agree with TRBD2. The CDR3 has 17 amino acids. The ends lost 5 bases at V and 0 bases at J; junction bases unmatched: 14. Germline-derived CDR1 and CDR2 are SGHDT and YYEEEE. The CDR3 here is CASSSRWGLTNSYEQYF. Here the CDR3 DNA reads TGTGCCAGCAGTTCCAGGTGGGGACTAACAAACTCCTACGAGCAGTACTTC.

This clone was seen just once. The chain joins TRBV9 to TRBJ1-2; a weak D match, TRBD1 (6 bases). This CDR3 has 15 residues. Trimming pared 3 bases from V and 3 bases from J, leaving 15 bases between. Germline CDR1 reads SGDLS; CDR2 reads YYNGEE. The CDR3 region is CASSAKDSLDYGYTF. As DNA, the CDR3 is TGTGCCAGCAGCGCGAAGGACAGCCTGGACTATGGCTACACCTTC.

The chain combines TRBV30 with TRBJ2-7; D unresolved. Trimming took 4 bases from V and 4 from J, leaving 14 bases between them. Per the germline V gene, CDR1 is GTSNPN and CDR2 is SVGIG (reference sequence). This CDR3 has 13 amino acids. As DNA, the CDR3 is TGTGCCTGGATGGCTTACTCTAATTACGAGCAGTACTTC. This encodes CAWMAYSNYEQYF.

The chain is built from TRBV9 and TRBJ1-4, with a possible D match to TRBD1 (5 bases). V dropped 3 bases and J dropped 4 bases, with 10 bases sitting between them. Germline loops: CDR1 SGDLS, CDR2 YYNGEE. This CDR3 is built from 14 residues. The CDR3 DNA reads TGTGCCAGCAGCGCGGGACCTATTAATGAAAAACTGTTTTTT. It translates to CASSAGPINEKLFF. The whole variable domain, filled in from reference TRBV9 and TRBJ1-4, reads DSGVTQTPKHLITATGQRVTLRCSPRSGDLSVYWYQQSLDQGLQFLIQYYNGEERAKGNILERFSAQQFPDLHSELNLSSLELGDSALYFCASSAGPINEKLFFGSGTQLSVL.

The chain links TRBV15 to TRBJ2-5; 8 bases are a match to TRBD1. The CDR3 is made up of 17 amino acids. Losses at the gene ends were 1 base for V and 1 base for J; bases not matched to a gene: 8. Germline-derived CDR1 and CDR2 are LNHNV and YYDKDF (reference sequence). This CDR3 is CATSRVSKTGVQETQYF. The CDR3 coding sequence is TGTGCCACCAGCAGAGTCTCCAAGACAGGGGTCCAAGAGACCCAGTACTTC.

The chain employs TRBV6-1 and TRBJ2-7; D may be TRBD2 (5 bases). The CDR3 is made up of 14 amino acids. The V and J ends lost 7 bases and 3 bases respectively, with 16 bases between them. Per germline, CDR1 MNHNS and CDR2 SASEGT. CDR3 bases: TGTGCCAGCACATCGGAAAGGACTGTCTACGAGCAGTACTTC. Its translation is CASTSERTVYEQYF.

J is TRBJ2-7 and V is TRBV15; D is ambiguous. Trimming pared 0 bases from V and 2 bases from J, leaving 11 bases between. This CDR3 is 15 amino acids long. Germline V lookup: CDR1 LNHNV, CDR2 YYDKDF (reference sequence). Here the CDR3 DNA reads TGTGCCACCAGCAGAGATCGAAGAGGACCCTACGAGCAGTACTTC. This codes for CATSRDRRGPYEQYF.

The V and J genes are TRBV5-1 and TRBJ2-1, with 8 bases lining up with TRBD2. Germline assignment: CDR1 SGHRS and CDR2 YFSETQ. CDR3 size: 15 residues. V dropped 2 bases and J dropped 0; count of bases not matched to a gene: 1. The CDR3 region has the DNA TGCGCCAGCAGCTTCCGGGAGGGCTCCTACAATGAGCAGTTCTTC. Translated, it gives CASSFREGSYNEQFF.

The rearrangement uses TRBV30 and TRBJ2-2, with a possible D match to TRBD1 (5 bases). Germline V gene lookup returns CDR1 GTSNPN and CDR2 SVGIG (reference sequence). The CDR3 spans 13 residues. Between the trimmed V and J ends, which lost 8 bases and 5 bases, there was a span of 15 bases. The CDR3 nucleotides are TGTGCCCTGGGCAGGGAAAGAACCGGGGAGCTGTTTTTT. Amino acids: CALGRERTGELFF.

The rearrangement links TRBV7-6 to TRBJ2-6; possibly TRBD1 for D (5 bases). Between the trimmed V and J ends, which lost 2 bases and 0 bases, there was a span of 11 bases. Looked up from germline, CDR1 is SGHVS and CDR2 is FNYEAQ. CDR3 length: 17 residues. CDR3 bases: TGTGCCAGCAGCTTAAATACAGGAGTCTCTGGGGCCAACGTCCTGACTTTC. Protein: CASSLNTGVSGANVLTF.

J is TRBJ2-7 and V is TRBV7-9; D is possibly TRBD1 or TRBD2 (6 bases each). Germline lookup yields CDR1 SEHNR and CDR2 FQNEAQ (reference sequence). Between the trimmed V and J ends, which lost 0 bases and 0 bases, there was a span of 12 bases. The CDR3 covers 16 residues. The CDR3 nucleotides read TGTGCCAGCAGCTTAGCCGGGGGCCTTCTCTCCTACGAGCAGTACTTC. Translating it yields CASSLAGGLLSYEQYF.

This chain joins TRBV6-5 and TRBJ1-1; D gene unclear. The CDR3 length is 14 residues. V was shortened by 3 bases and J by 1 base, with 9 bases between the two germline ends. Germline values: CDR1 MNHEY, CDR2 SVGAGI. The CDR3 region is CASSYFRQNTEAFF. The DNA for the CDR3 is TGTGCCAGCAGTTATTTTCGGCAGAACACTGAAGCTTTCTTT.

The CDR3 region has the DNA TGTGCCCAAGTGGGAACTAGCACAGATACGCAGTATTTT. Its protein is CAQVGTSTDTQYF. The chain recombines TRBV2 with TRBJ2-3; D is ambiguous. Germline CDR1 SNHLY, CDR2 FYNNEI. There are 13 residues in the CDR3. The V end was cut by 11 bases, the J end by 0 bases, with 12 bases between.

The chain recombines TRBV7-6 with TRBJ2-7, with D perhaps TRBD1 (5 bases). Germline V CDR1 and CDR2: SGHVS, FNYEAQ. This CDR3 spans 13 amino acids. V was trimmed by 5 bases and J by 3 bases, leaving 11 bases between them. CDR3 protein: CASSLDSYYEQYF. CDR3 nucleotides: TGTGCCAGCAGCCTCGACAGCTACTACGAGCAGTACTTC. The variable domain in full, completed from reference TRBV7-6 and TRBJ2-7, reads GAGVSQSPRYKVTKRGQDVALRCDPISGHVSLYWYRQALGQGPEFLTYFNYEAQQDKSGLPNDRFSAERPEGSISTLTIQRTEQRDSAMYRCASSLDSYYEQYFGPGTRLTVT.

The rearrangement uses TRBV10-1 and TRBJ2-2; D possibly matches TRBD1 or TRBD2 (6 bases each). The germline CDR1 and CDR2 sequences are WNHNN and SYGVQD (reference sequence). Trimming stripped 0 bases from V and 4 bases from J, with 12 bases between. The CDR3 extends over 16 amino acids. The CDR3 nucleotides are TGCGCCAGCAGTGAGTCGGAGGGGGGCGGCACCGGGGAGCTGTTTTTT. It encodes CASSESEGGGTGELFF.